Below are 9 T cell receptor beta chains sequenced from a single sample in a study of T cells expressing NK-cell markers. TCRdb reprocessed the 5' RACE reads, with one entry per CDR3 protein and no DNA. This sample contains roughly 430,000 distinct CDR3 sequences. Material for sequencing was blood T cells: a sorted CD56 or NKG2C T cell subset, CD4+ or CD8+ T cells, or bulk PBMC T cells (not recorded which). Receptor source: a woman aged 18 to 75 in good health.

The genes are TRBV9 and TRBJ1-5; absent DNA, TCRdb's TRBD1 call cannot be checked. Per the germline V gene, CDR1 is SGDLS and CDR2 is YYNGEE. The CDR3 is 15 residues long. CDR3 protein: CASSETGFSNQPQHF. Looking up the rest from reference TRBV9 and TRBJ1-5 gives the full variable domain: DSGVTQTPKHLITATGQRVTLRCSPRSGDLSVYWYQQSLDQGLQFLIQYYNGEERAKGNILERFSAQQFPDLHSELNLSSLELGDSALYFCASSETGFSNQPQHFGDGTRLSIL.

The rearrangement uses TRBV27 and TRBJ1-4; TCRdb picks TRBD1, but there is no DNA to check that call. The CDR3 loop spans 16 amino acids. Germline-derived CDR1 and CDR2 are MNHEY and SMNVEV (reference sequence). The CDR3 reads CASSLNRVLANEKLFF.

V gene TRBV5-1 combines with J gene TRBJ1-2; TCRdb's D call of TRBD1 is untestable without DNA. The CDR3 totals 13 residues. Looked up from germline, CDR1 is SGHRS and CDR2 is YFSETQ. CDR3: CASSLAQGDGYTF.

This chain links TRBV25-1 with TRBJ1-1. The CDR3 length is 15 residues. Germline V gene sequence: CDR1 MGHDK, CDR2 SYGVNS. The CDR3 loop is CASSEGRGVNTEAFF.

The chain is built from TRBV7-7 and TRBJ2-6; TCRdb lists TRBD1, though no DNA is available to test this call. Germline assignment: CDR1 SSHAT and CDR2 FNYEAQ (reference sequence). The CDR3 consists of 15 residues. CDR3 sequence reads: CASSQGGPGANVLTF.

The chain couples TRBV25-1 to TRBJ2-3; absent DNA, TCRdb's TRBD1 call cannot be checked. The CDR3 extends over 16 amino acids. Per germline, CDR1 MGHDK and CDR2 SYGVNS. This chain's CDR3 is CASSASPGQGFDTQYF.

The V call is TRBV5-6, the J call TRBJ2-1; TCRdb gives TRBD2 as the D gene, but with no DNA this cannot be confirmed. The CDR3 covers 15 residues. Germline-derived CDR1 and CDR2 are SGHDT and YYEEEE. The CDR3 sequence: CASSVGTSGSHEQFF.

The chain combines TRBV11-1 with TRBJ2-5; TCRdb selects TRBD2, and the lack of DNA leaves this call unchecked. CDR1 SGHAT and CDR2 FQDESV come from the germline V gene (reference sequence). The CDR3 extends over 19 amino acids. The chain's CDR3 is CASSPRMTRVGKVMETQYF.

V and J are TRBV10-3 and TRBJ1-1; TCRdb names TRBD1, which stays unverified in the absence of DNA. This CDR3 region has 13 residues. Germline loops: CDR1 ENHRY, CDR2 SYGVKD. The CDR3 sequence: CAISESTPGEAFF.